The 8 T cell receptor beta chains given below trace back to one sample, sequenced in a study of shared clonotypes between healthy human individuals. The assay was immunoSEQ multiplex PCR, and TCRdb's table has in-frame clones only and misses some. The table lists about 1 million clones, around 76% of them singletons. The sample was memory CD4+ T cells sorted from blood. The sample's subset: CD45RA-negative fraction. These receptors all come from a young man in good health.

The chain has TRBV5-1 and TRBJ2-1; tentative D call: TRBD2 (6 bases). The CDR3 is 16 residues long. V lost 0 bases and J 7 bases, leaving 17 bases between the germline ends. Germline values: CDR1 SGHRS, CDR2 YFSETQ. CDR3 protein: CASSLGLGGLVNEQFF. The CDR3 DNA follows: TGCGCCAGCAGCTTGGGACTAGGAGGTCTAGTGAATGAGCAGTTCTTC. Combining the CDR3 with reference TRBV5-1 and TRBJ2-1 gives the whole variable domain KAGVTQTPRYLIKTRGQQVTLSCSPISGHRSVSWYQQTPGQGLQFLFEYFSETQRNKGNFPGRFSGRQFSNSRSEMNVSTLELGDSALYLCASSLGLGGLVNEQFFGPGTRLTVL.

V usage is TRBV28 and J usage is TRBJ2-1; 12 bases fit TRBD1. Per the germline V gene, CDR1 is MDHEN and CDR2 is SYDVKM. V lost 0 bases and J lost 7; bases outside the gene matches: 4. The CDR3 extends over 16 amino acids. The CDR3 sequence: CASSLWGQGALNEQFF. The CDR3 nucleotides read TGTGCCAGCAGTTTATGGGGACAGGGGGCGCTGAATGAGCAGTTCTTC.

The chain combines TRBV28 with TRBJ1-4, with TRBD1 matching 12 bases. V was pared by 3 bases and J by 8 bases, with 4 bases of the junction left unmatched. Germline V gives CDR1 MDHEN, CDR2 SYDVKM. The length of the CDR3 is 15 residues. In DNA, the CDR3 is TGTGCCAGCAGTTTCCCCGGGACAGGGGGCGAAAAACTGTTTTTT. It yields the protein CASSFPGTGGEKLFF.

The V and J genes are TRBV25-1 and TRBJ2-3; TRBD1 agrees at 7 bases. Germline CDR1 and CDR2: MGHDK and SYGVNS. The CDR3 spans 16 residues. After removal of 4 bases from V and 3 bases from J, the junction contained 10 bases not matched to a gene. The CDR3 region is CASSGNRGHGTDTQYF. CDR3 DNA: TGTGCCAGCAGTGGGAACAGGGGACACGGTACAGATACGCAGTATTTT.

This clone has just a few counts. The rearrangement uses TRBV18 and TRBJ1-5; D not resolved. The germline V and J ends were trimmed by 2 bases and 7 bases, with 18 bases remaining between them. Germline V gives CDR1 KGHSH, CDR2 LQKENI. The CDR3 contains 16 residues. The CDR3 here is CASSPEEWPQEQPQHF. CDR3 bases: TGTGCCAGCTCACCAGAAGAATGGCCTCAGGAGCAGCCCCAGCATTTT. The full variable domain, rest sourced from reference TRBV18 and TRBJ1-5, is NAGVMQNPRHLVRRRGQEARLRCSPMKGHSHVYWYRQLPEEGLKFMVYLQKENIIDESGMPKERFSAEFPKEGPSILRIQQVVRGDSAAYFCASSPEEWPQEQPQHFGDGTRLSIL.

The rearrangement uses TRBV1 and TRBJ2-5; no DNA check was done on the table's D call, TRBD2. TRBV1 corresponds to a pseudogene. CDR3 length: 18 amino acids. CDR3 sequence reads: CTSSHHSPGDLNQETQYF. As DNA, the CDR3 is TGCACCAGCAGCCACCACTCCCCGGGGGACCTAAACCAAGAGACCCAGTACTTC.

V and J are TRBV21-1 and TRBJ2-1; the table's D call of TRBD2 was not tested on the DNA. TRBV21-1 is reported as a pseudogene. The CDR3 spans 17 residues. The CDR3 here is CASSEGSTRPSYNEQFF. The DNA of the CDR3 is TGTGCCAGCAGCGAAGGGAGTACTAGGCCGTCCTACAATGAGCAGTTCTTC.

J is TRBJ1-2 and V is TRBV30; no clear D. In germline, CDR1 is GTSNPN, CDR2 SVGIG (reference sequence). CDR3 length: 14 residues. V was shortened by 2 bases and J by 4 bases, with 14 bases between the two germline ends. The CDR3 sequence: CAWSNNNIRYGYTF. The CDR3 DNA reads TGTGCCTGGAGTAACAACAATATTCGCTATGGCTACACCTTC.